These 30 T cell receptor beta chains were sequenced from one sample in a study of blood T cell repertoires in COVID-19. This table comes from immunoSEQ multiplex PCR, and its TCRdb copy is limited to in-frame clones, with some not included. The sample shows about 33,000 clones, about four fifths of them seen only once. Source material: peripheral blood. These receptors were collected from a man aged 80 or over with acute or convalescent COVID-19.

The rearrangement links TRBV29-1 to TRBJ2-1; 15 nucleotides agree with TRBD2. The junction had 6 bases not matched to a gene; V was cut back by 3 bases and J by 12 bases. The CDR3 is 14 amino acids. Germline assignment: CDR1 SQVTM and CDR2 ANQGSEA. This chain's CDR3 is CSVERTSGGVGQFF. Here the CDR3 DNA reads TGCAGCGTTGAGAGGACTAGCGGGGGGGTAGGGCAGTTCTTC.

This clone has only one observation. J is TRBJ1-1 and V is TRBV6-5, with D tentatively TRBD1 (5 bases). The germline V gene has CDR1 MNHEY and CDR2 SVGAGI. This CDR3 has 14 amino acids. Trimming pared 2 bases from V and 7 bases from J, leaving 14 bases between. The CDR3 is CASSYREGYYEAFF. CDR3 in DNA: TGTGCCAGCAGTTACCGGGAGGGGTACTATGAAGCTTTCTTT.

This chain joins TRBV6-2 or TRBV6-3 and TRBJ1-5; a weak D match, TRBD1 (5 bases). This CDR3 comprises 13 residues. Looked up from germline, CDR1 is MNHEY and CDR2 is SVGEGT. Trimming took 6 bases from V and 0 from J, leaving 6 bases between them. The CDR3 sequence: CASSDSSNQPQHF. DNA of the CDR3: TGTGCCAGCAGCGACAGTAGCAATCAGCCCCAGCATTTT.

To note about this clone: At one end, the junction sequence differs from germline, possibly due to a read error. The chain has TRBV30 and TRBJ1-2, with D uncertain. In germline, CDR1 is GTSNPN, CDR2 SVGIG (reference sequence). There are 13 residues in the CDR3. In nucleotides, the CDR3 is TGTGCCTGGAGTGTACCCGGAGTAATGAGGGAACACTTC. It specifies CAWSVPGVMREHF.

The chain uses TRBV6-5 and TRBJ1-5, with a tentative D call TRBD1 (5 bases). The CDR3 sequence is 14 residues long. Germline-derived CDR1 and CDR2 are MNHEY and SVGAGI. V lost 6 bases, J lost 3 bases, and 12 bases lay in between. This CDR3 reads CASRQAGSNQPQHF. The CDR3 DNA follows: TGTGCCAGCAGGCAGGCAGGGTCCAATCAGCCCCAGCATTTT.

The chain joins TRBV30 to TRBJ2-1; 14 nucleotides match TRBD2. This CDR3 region has 18 residues. CDR1 and CDR2 from the germline V gene are GTSNPN and SVGIG (reference sequence). J was trimmed by 0 bases and V by 8 bases; bases with no gene match: 12. CDR3 sequence reads: CALSGTSGGPSSYNEQFF. DNA for the CDR3: TGTGCCCTTTCTGGGACTAGCGGGGGACCTAGCTCCTACAATGAGCAGTTCTTC.

The rearrangement links TRBV12-3 or TRBV12-4 to TRBJ1-5; the D gene is possibly TRBD1 (5 bases). This CDR3 spans 12 amino acids. V lost 7 bases to trimming and J lost 4 bases, with 8 bases between them. The CDR3 here is CASTDRNQPQHF. The CDR3 DNA reads as TGTGCCAGCACTGACAGAAATCAGCCCCAGCATTTT.

The J gene is TRBJ1-6, the V gene TRBV20-1; tentatively, D is TRBD1 (5 bases). V dropped 3 bases and J dropped 5 bases, with 14 bases sitting between them. CDR3 size: 15 residues. Germline lookup yields CDR1 DFQATT and CDR2 SNEGSKA (reference sequence). Written as DNA, the CDR3 is TGCAGTGCTAGTCGGGTGGGCAGGGATAATTCACCCCTCCACTTT. It specifies CSASRVGRDNSPLHF.

In DNA, the CDR3 is TGTGCCAGCAGCTTCCTAATTCGGGGGGACTATGGCTACACCTTC. Its protein product is CASSFLIRGDYGYTF. This chain joins TRBV5-5 and TRBJ1-2; D might be TRBD1 (5 bases). Per germline, CDR1 SGHKS and CDR2 YYEKEE (reference sequence). CDR3 size: 15 residues. Trimming took 2 bases from V and 3 from J, leaving 14 bases between them.

The chain combines TRBV4-1 with TRBJ1-6, with D uncertain. Trimming took 0 bases from V and 7 from J, leaving 7 bases between them. Germline CDR1 and CDR2: MGHRA and YSYEKL. The CDR3 contains 14 residues. The CDR3 reads CASSQEHRNSPLHF. In DNA, the CDR3 is TGCGCCAGCAGCCAAGAGCACAGAAATTCACCCCTCCACTTT.

The CDR3 DNA follows: TGTGCCAGCAGCCAAGGGGCGGGGACCCAGTACTTC. It codes for CASSQGAGTQYF. V is TRBV14 and J is TRBJ2-5; D perhaps matches TRBD2 (5 bases). Germline loops: CDR1 SGHDN, CDR2 FVKESK. V dropped 1 base and J dropped 7 bases, with 7 bases sitting between them. The CDR3 is 12 amino acids.

This chain uses TRBV7-2 with TRBJ1-2; the D gene is possibly TRBD1 (5 bases). Germline V lookup: CDR1 SGHTA, CDR2 FQGNSA. V dropped 2 bases and J dropped 8 bases, with 12 bases sitting between them. The CDR3 spans 13 residues. CDR3 protein: CASSLTGSMGYTF. In nucleotides, the CDR3 is TGTGCCAGCAGCTTAACAGGCAGCATGGGCTACACCTTC.

This chain joins TRBV29-1 and TRBJ1-1; 9 bases are a match to TRBD1. V trimming: 7 bases; J trimming: 4 bases; junction bases outside the gene matches: 4. Looked up from germline, CDR1 is SQVTM and CDR2 is ANQGSEA. The CDR3 has 12 amino acids. The DNA for the CDR3 is TGCAGCGCCGACAGGGGGGGCACTGAAGCTTTCTTT. It translates to CSADRGGTEAFF.

This clone showed up just a few times. The chain has TRBV3-1 (or the pseudogene TRBV3-2) and TRBJ2-5; TRBD2 aligns across 9 bases. Germline CDR1 LGHDT, CDR2 YNNKEL (reference sequence). V dropped 0 bases and J dropped 5; count of bases not matched to a gene: 16. There are 19 residues in the CDR3. The CDR3 region is CASSQDSSAGGTLVETQYF. The DNA for the CDR3 is TGTGCCAGCAGCCAAGATTCTTCGGCGGGGGGGACGTTGGTGGAGACCCAGTACTTC.

The chain employs TRBV11-2 and TRBJ2-7, with 10 nucleotides matching TRBD2. The CDR3 loop spans 14 amino acids. CDR1 SGHAT and CDR2 FQNNGV come from the germline V gene. With V trimmed by 6 bases and J by 5 bases, 7 bases remained unmatched. Written as DNA, the CDR3 is TGTGCCAGCAGGGCGGGACTAGCGTCAGACGAGCAGTACTTC. Protein product: CASRAGLASDEQYF.

The chain is built from TRBV10-3 and TRBJ2-7, with a tentative D call TRBD1 (6 bases). Trimming removed 5 bases from V and 3 bases from J, with 11 bases in between. Per germline, CDR1 ENHRY and CDR2 SYGVKD. CDR3 length equals 13 residues. CDR3 DNA: TGTGCCATCAGTCTGGACAGAAACTACGAGCAGTACTTC. Its protein product is CAISLDRNYEQYF.

This rearrangement joins TRBV5-1 to TRBJ2-3; 8 bases agree with TRBD1. The length of the CDR3 is 15 residues. Unmatched junction bases numbered 9, after V lost 4 bases and J lost 5 bases. Germline values: CDR1 SGHRS, CDR2 YFSETQ. The CDR3 protein is CASSPDRGFKDTQYF. In DNA form, the CDR3 reads TGCGCCAGCAGCCCAGACAGGGGATTTAAAGATACGCAGTATTTT. The whole variable domain, filled in from reference TRBV5-1 and TRBJ2-3, reads KAGVTQTPRYLIKTRGQQVTLSCSPISGHRSVSWYQQTPGQGLQFLFEYFSETQRNKGNFPGRFSGRQFSNSRSEMNVSTLELGDSALYLCASSPDRGFKDTQYFGPGTRLTVL.

V usage is TRBV14 and J usage is TRBJ2-3; 8 positions agree with TRBD1. CDR3 length equals 15 residues. Germline-derived CDR1 and CDR2 are SGHDN and FVKESK. J was trimmed by 4 bases and V by 4 bases; bases with no gene match: 7. CDR3 coding DNA: TGTGCCAGCAGCCGACAGGGGAGAAGGGCAGATACGCAGTATTTT. Translating gives CASSRQGRRADTQYF.

V is TRBV3-1 (or the pseudogene TRBV3-2) and J is TRBJ2-3; no clear D gene. V lost 0 bases, J lost 6 bases, and 10 bases lay in between. Germline V gene sequence: CDR1 LGHDT, CDR2 YNNKEL (reference sequence). This CDR3 comprises 14 residues. This chain's CDR3 is CASSQEALGDTQYF. The CDR3 DNA follows: TGTGCCAGCAGCCAAGAAGCGCTGGGTGATACGCAGTATTTT.

This chain uses TRBV7-9 with TRBJ2-1, with TRBD2 as a possible D gene (6 bases). Germline CDR1 is SEHNR and CDR2 is FQNEAQ (reference sequence). The CDR3 has 15 amino acids. Trimming cost V 6 bases and J 12 bases, with 24 bases left between them. CDR3 nucleotides: TGTGCCAGCAGTGGGGTTGTGGGCAGGGCGGGACCGCAGTTCTTC. Protein sequence: CASSGVVGRAGPQFF.

V and J are TRBV4-1 and TRBJ1-4; D might be TRBD1 (5 bases). This CDR3 has 13 residues. Trimming stripped 6 bases from V and 8 bases from J, with 13 bases between. Germline V lookup: CDR1 MGHRA, CDR2 YSYEKL. CDR3 loop: CASSQTRGEKLFF. CDR3 DNA sequence: TGCGCCAGCAGTCAGACCCGGGGGGAAAAACTGTTTTTT.

The CDR3 DNA sequence: TGTGCCAGCAGCTCCCCGGGAGGTACGAATGAGCAGTTCTTC. It specifies CASSSPGGTNEQFF. V and J are TRBV5-4 and TRBJ2-1; 7 bases match TRBD2. The germline gives CDR1 SGHNT, CDR2 YYREEE (reference sequence). V shed 3 bases and J 7 bases; nucleotides not matched to a gene: 7. The CDR3 loop spans 14 amino acids.

The count of this clone is one. The chain carries TRBV7-3 and TRBJ2-5; TRBD2 aligns across 7 bases. Per the germline V gene, CDR1 is SGHTA and CDR2 is FQGTGA. This CDR3 is built from 15 residues. Losses at the gene ends were 3 bases for V and 2 bases for J; bases not matched to a gene: 6. The CDR3 DNA is TGTGCCAGCAGCTTTTTAAGCGGGAAGCAAGAGACCCAGTACTTC. This translates into CASSFLSGKQETQYF.

This clone is medium-sized. V is TRBV27 and J is TRBJ1-1; D may be TRBD1 (5 bases). This CDR3 is 15 amino acids long. V was clipped by 0 bases and J by 1 base, with 9 bases between them. CDR1 is MNHEY, CDR2 SMNVEV, per germline (reference sequence). Here the CDR3 reads CASSLSGRANTEAFF. DNA for the CDR3: TGTGCCAGCAGTTTATCGGGCAGGGCGAACACTGAAGCTTTCTTT.

This chain uses TRBV9 with TRBJ1-2; D call uncertain. Trimming took off 0 bases at V and 4 bases at J, with 10 bases between the two ends. The CDR3 sequence is 14 residues long. Germline V lookup: CDR1 SGDLS, CDR2 YYNGEE. The CDR3 coding sequence is TGTGCCAGCAGCGTAGGAAGCCTAACCTATGGCTACACCTTC. It is translated as CASSVGSLTYGYTF. Variable domain in full (rest from reference TRBV9 and TRBJ1-2): DSGVTQTPKHLITATGQRVTLRCSPRSGDLSVYWYQQSLDQGLQFLIQYYNGEERAKGNILERFSAQQFPDLHSELNLSSLELGDSALYFCASSVGSLTYGYTFGSGTRLTVV.

This clone has just one count. The genes are TRBV3-1 (or the pseudogene TRBV3-2) and TRBJ2-1, with TRBD1 matching over 9 bases. Trimming cost V 2 bases and J 2 bases; bases outside gene matches: 4. This CDR3 is built from 16 residues. Per the germline V gene, CDR1 is LGHDT and CDR2 is YNNKEL (reference sequence). CDR3 nucleotides: TGTGCCAGCAGCCAAACGGGACAGGGAGCCTACAATGAGCAGTTCTTC. Translating it yields CASSQTGQGAYNEQFF.

As regards this clone: The junction does not match germline at one end; this may be a read error. The rearrangement links TRBV7-7 to TRBJ2-5, with TRBD2 matching 9 bases. Germline V CDR1 and CDR2: SSHAT, FNYEAQ (reference sequence). CDR3 size: 14 residues. The DNA for the CDR3 is TGTGCTAGCAGCCGGGGAACTAGCGGGGAGACCCAGTACTTC. As protein: CASSRGTSGETQYF.

Turning to this clone: Its ends do not fully match the called genes, so a read error is possible. The chain employs TRBV13 and TRBJ1-3; D is possibly TRBD1 (6 bases). This CDR3 is built from 14 residues. Germline V gives CDR1 PRHDT, CDR2 FYEKMQ (reference sequence). The CDR3, as DNA: TGTGCCAGCAGCTTAGGCCCTACGACAGGTCCATCCAATTTT. Protein product: CASSLGPTTGPSNF.

The chain couples TRBV5-1 to TRBJ2-7; D possibly corresponds to TRBD1 (6 bases). Per germline, CDR1 SGHRS and CDR2 YFSETQ. The V and J ends lost 3 bases and 3 bases respectively, with 22 bases between them. The CDR3 has 17 residues. The CDR3 bases are TGCGCCAGCAGCTCCTATACCGGGTCAGGACAGAGCTACGAGCAGTACTTC. This translates into CASSSYTGSGQSYEQYF. The full variable domain, rest sourced from reference TRBV5-1 and TRBJ2-7, is KAGVTQTPRYLIKTRGQQVTLSCSPISGHRSVSWYQQTPGQGLQFLFEYFSETQRNKGNFPGRFSGRQFSNSRSEMNVSTLELGDSALYLCASSSYTGSGQSYEQYFGPGTRLTVT.

The J gene is TRBJ1-5, the V gene TRBV12-5, with 7 bases aligning to TRBD1. The trim removed 2 bases at V and 2 bases at J, leaving 6 bases unmatched. Germline CDR1 LGHNT, CDR2 FRNRAP. CDR3 length: 16 amino acids. The CDR3 sequence is CASGLRQGGGNQPQHF. The CDR3 DNA follows: TGTGCTAGTGGTTTGCGACAGGGTGGTGGCAATCAGCCCCAGCATTTT.